This passage covers 20 T cell receptor beta chains from one sample sequenced in a study of blood T cell repertoires in COVID-19. Clones were read by immunoSEQ multiplex PCR, and TCRdb kept only the in-frame ones, dropping some. The repertoire holds fewer than 200,000 clones, with around 83% as singletons. The material sequenced was PBMCs or T cells enriched from blood (not recorded which). The source is a man in his forties or fifties who had recovered from COVID-19.

The gene calls are TRBV4-1 and TRBJ2-7, with 9 bases that match TRBD2. This CDR3 spans 18 amino acids. From germline, CDR1 is MGHRA and CDR2 YSYEKL. Trimming removed 0 bases from V and 0 bases from J; junction bases left unmatched: 9. CDR3 sequence reads: CASSQEEWLAGLSYEQYF. The DNA of the CDR3 is TGCGCCAGCAGCCAAGAAGAATGGCTAGCGGGACTCTCCTACGAGCAGTACTTC.

The genes are TRBV6-5 and TRBJ1-2; D ambiguous. The CDR3 sequence is 13 residues long. V was pared by 0 bases and J by 8 bases, with 10 bases between. Germline V gene sequence: CDR1 MNHEY, CDR2 SVGAGI. The CDR3, as DNA: TGTGCCAGCAGTTACTCGATAGTCCGGGGCTACACCTTC. The encoded protein is CASSYSIVRGYTF.

The chain's CDR3 is CASSLALTGGPATEAFF. The CDR3 nucleotides read TGCGCCAGCAGCTTGGCCCTGACAGGGGGTCCGGCCACTGAAGCTTTCTTT. The rearrangement joins TRBV5-1 to TRBJ1-1; 9 bases fit TRBD1. CDR3 length: 17 amino acids. CDR1 and CDR2 from the germline V gene are SGHRS and YFSETQ. Trimming cost V 0 bases and J 4 bases; bases outside gene matches: 10.

The chain combines TRBV19 with TRBJ1-2, with 7 bases aligning to TRBD1. J was trimmed by 8 bases and V by 6 bases; bases with no gene match: 12. CDR3 length equals 14 residues. Germline V gene lookup returns CDR1 LNHDA and CDR2 SQIVND (reference sequence). The CDR3: CASSVGQLSEGYTF. In nucleotides, the CDR3 is TGTGCCAGTAGCGTGGGACAGCTCTCAGAGGGCTACACCTTC.

The chain is built from TRBV5-6 and TRBJ2-5, with D possibly matching TRBD2 (6 bases). Per the germline V gene, CDR1 is SGHDT and CDR2 is YYEEEE. V gave up 4 bases and J gave up 4 bases, with 11 bases separating them. The CDR3 has 13 residues. The CDR3 spells CASSTGTSETQYF. The CDR3 DNA sequence: TGTGCCAGCAGCACCGGGACTTCAGAGACCCAGTACTTC. Together with reference TRBV5-6 and TRBJ2-5, the CDR3 gives the full variable domain: DAGVTQSPTHLIKTRGQQVTLRCSPKSGHDTVSWYQQALGQGPQFIFQYYEEEERQRGNFPDRFSGHQFPNYSSELNVNALLLGDSALYLCASSTGTSETQYFGPGTRLLVL.

The rearrangement links TRBV27 to TRBJ1-1; TRBD1 agrees at 9 bases. The CDR3 totals 17 residues. Trimming at V came to 6 bases and at J to 2 bases, leaving 13 bases not matched to a gene. The V gene's germline CDR1 is MNHEY and CDR2 SMNVEV (reference sequence). CDR3 loop: CASSITGTGRLNTEAFF. The CDR3 DNA follows: TGTGCCAGCAGCATCACCGGGACAGGGAGACTTAACACTGAAGCTTTCTTT.

The chain couples TRBV7-9 to TRBJ2-2, with 7 bases aligning to TRBD1. V dropped 5 bases and J dropped 5; count of bases not matched to a gene: 8. The CDR3 has 15 amino acids. Per the germline V gene, CDR1 is SEHNR and CDR2 is FQNEAQ (reference sequence). Written as DNA, the CDR3 is TGTGCCAGCAGCCTAGGGGGCGGATGGACCGGGGAGCTGTTTTTT. As protein: CASSLGGGWTGELFF.

This clone has just one count. The V and J genes are TRBV2 and TRBJ1-6; D is undetermined. V lost 7 bases, J lost 8 bases, and 15 bases lay in between. The V gene's germline CDR1 is SNHLY and CDR2 FYNNEI. This CDR3 has 14 amino acids. The CDR3 reads CASMTGGGDSPLHF. DNA of the CDR3: TGTGCCAGCATGACGGGAGGTGGGGATTCACCCCTCCACTTT.

The rearrangement links TRBV5-4 to TRBJ2-4, with D possibly matching TRBD2 (6 bases). The CDR3 spans 12 residues. With 0 bases removed from V and 8 bases from J, the gap between germline ends came to 6 bases. CDR1 is SGHNT, CDR2 YYREEE, per germline (reference sequence). Here the CDR3 DNA reads TGTGCCAGCAGCTTGGGCGGGGACATTCAGTACTTC. Protein: CASSLGGDIQYF.

The chain is built from TRBV11-2 and TRBJ1-1, with D possibly being TRBD1 (6 bases). Germline values: CDR1 SGHAT, CDR2 FQNNGV. Trimming took 5 bases from V and 3 from J, leaving 16 bases between them. The CDR3 sequence is 15 residues long. In DNA form, the CDR3 reads TGTGCCAGCAGCGCTACGAGGGGGTCGGACACTGAAGCTTTCTTT. It codes for CASSATRGSDTEAFF.

This sequence joins TRBV5-1 and TRBJ2-5, with 8 bases that match TRBD1. Germline trimming cut 4 bases from V and 4 bases from J; bases unmatched to any gene: 3. There are 13 residues in the CDR3. Germline loops: CDR1 SGHRS, CDR2 YFSETQ. CDR3 coding DNA: TGCGCCAGCAGCGGACAGGGCGGAGAGACCCAGTACTTC. This encodes CASSGQGGETQYF.

This clone was detected only once. The chain joins TRBV13 to TRBJ2-5, with TRBD1 matching over 9 bases. Germline assignment: CDR1 PRHDT and CDR2 FYEKMQ (reference sequence). Unmatched junction bases numbered 11, after V lost 5 bases and J lost 4 bases. The CDR3 has 16 amino acids. The CDR3 sequence: CASSLTGGASLETQYF. CDR3 nucleotide sequence: TGTGCCAGCAGCCTAACAGGGGGCGCATCTCTAGAGACCCAGTACTTC.

The chain recombines TRBV10-3 with TRBJ2-7; possibly TRBD2 for D (7 bases). The V gene lost 6 bases and the J gene lost 6 bases, with 15 bases spanning the gap. In germline, CDR1 is ENHRY, CDR2 SYGVKD. This CDR3 region has 13 residues. The CDR3 region has the DNA TGTGCCATCAGACGGGGGGCAGGCGGCGAGCAGTACTTC. Residues: CAIRRGAGGEQYF.

The chain's CDR3 is CASSTQRQGNHGYTF. CDR3 sequence (DNA): TGTGCCAGCAGCACTCAGAGACAGGGGAACCATGGCTACACCTTC. The V and J genes are TRBV13 and TRBJ1-2; 8 bases match TRBD1. Germline V gene data show CDR1 as PRHDT and CDR2 as FYEKMQ (reference sequence). Trimming took 5 bases from V and 6 from J; bases not matched to a gene: 11. The CDR3 is made up of 15 amino acids. Together with reference TRBV13 and TRBJ1-2, the CDR3 gives the full variable domain: AAGVIQSPRHLIKEKRETATLKCYPIPRHDTVYWYQQGPGQDPQFLISFYEKMQSDKGSIPDRFSAQQFSDYHSELNMSSLELGDSALYFCASSTQRQGNHGYTFGSGTRLTVV.

The chain recombines TRBV7-8 with TRBJ1-1; 7 bases agree with TRBD1. With 5 bases clipped from V and 1 base from J, the junction kept 10 bases outside the gene matches. Germline loops: CDR1 SGHVS, CDR2 FQNEAQ. CDR3 length: 16 amino acids. CDR3 nucleotide sequence: TGTGCCAGCAGCCCCTTTCGACAGGGTCGGAACACTGAAGCTTTCTTT. Protein product: CASSPFRQGRNTEAFF.

The chain combines TRBV11-3 with TRBJ2-7, with 8 nucleotides matching TRBD2. Germline lookup yields CDR1 SGHNT and CDR2 YENEEA. The V and J ends lost 5 bases and 2 bases, in that order; junction bases with no gene match: 5. The CDR3 has 14 residues. The CDR3 DNA reads TGTGCCAGCAGCGTCACTAGCGGACCCTACGAGCAGTACTTC. It encodes CASSVTSGPYEQYF.

This clone was observed a few times. The chain combines TRBV2 with TRBJ1-2; maybe TRBD1 (6 bases). Germline assignment: CDR1 SNHLY and CDR2 FYNNEI. V was shortened by 7 bases and J by 7 bases, with 16 bases between the two germline ends. CDR3 length: 13 amino acids. The CDR3 DNA reads TGTGCCAGCATTCCGGACAGAACTGCTGGCTACACCTTC. Encoded protein: CASIPDRTAGYTF. The whole variable domain, filled in from reference TRBV2 and TRBJ1-2, reads EPEVTQTPSHQVTQMGQEVILRCVPISNHLYFYWYRQILGQKVEFLVSFYNNEISEKSEIFDDQFSVERPDGSNFTLKIRSTKLEDSAMYFCASIPDRTAGYTFGSGTRLTVV.

The gene calls are TRBV18 and TRBJ1-4, with D perhaps TRBD1 (6 bases). CDR1 and CDR2 (germline): KGHSH, LQKENI. This CDR3 has 16 residues. V was shortened by 0 bases and J by 7 bases, with 15 bases between the two germline ends. CDR3 nucleotide sequence: TGTGCCAGCTCACCACCGGGGCGGGGGCATGGTGAAAAACTGTTTTTT. Translation gives CASSPPGRGHGEKLFF.

There are a few counts of this clone. The rearrangement uses TRBV18 and TRBJ1-4, with D possibly being TRBD1 (5 bases). Germline V lookup: CDR1 KGHSH, CDR2 LQKENI. The CDR3 sequence is 14 residues long. The V gene lost 3 bases and the J gene lost 2 bases, with 7 bases spanning the gap. The CDR3 nucleotides are TGTGCCAGCTCACCCCGACAGACTAATGAAAAACTGTTTTTT. The encoded protein is CASSPRQTNEKLFF.

The rearrangement links TRBV11-2 to TRBJ1-1; D is possibly TRBD1 (6 bases). In germline, CDR1 is SGHAT, CDR2 FQNNGV. There are 15 residues in the CDR3. The V end lost 3 bases, the J end lost 2 bases, and 13 bases lay between the germline ends. The CDR3 region is CASSLSGHYNTEAFF. The DNA for the CDR3 is TGTGCCAGCAGCTTGTCGGGACATTACAACACTGAAGCTTTCTTT.